Listed below are T cell receptor beta chains from one sample, sequenced in a study of blood T cell repertoires in COVID-19. Only in-frame clones appear in the TCRdb table, and some are missing; sequencing was by immunoSEQ multiplex PCR. The sample records 200,000 to 300,000 clones, approximately 91% being singletons. Specimen: peripheral blood. Receptor source: a person aged 18 to 30 with COVID-19, enrolled during active disease. Each CDR3 is given with its conserved first and last residue. D genes are given only for firm matches. The size entry is marked missing in some rows and otherwise reads once, few, many or a size class.

d_gene	j_gene	abundance	v_gene	CDR3aa	CDR3nt
-	TRBJ1-6	-	TRBV2	CASSPESSYNSPLHF	TGTGCCAGCAGCCCCGAGAGCTCCTATAATTCACCCCTCCACTTT
-	TRBJ2-5	-	TRBV3-1/TRBV3-2	CASSLNLDTEETQYF	TGTGCCAGCAGCCTTAATTTGGACACTGAAGAGACCCAGTACTTC
TRBD2	TRBJ2-3	-	TRBV9	CASSVQTSVTDTQYF	TGTGCCAGCAGCGTCCAAACTAGCGTCACAGATACGCAGTATTTT
-	TRBJ2-7	-	TRBV28	CASSSRTDPYEQYF	TGTGCCAGCAGTTCCAGGACAGACCCCTACGAGCAGTACTTC
-	TRBJ2-5	-	TRBV4-1	CASSQEGTRETQYF	TGCGCCAGCAGCCAAGAAGGGACTCGAGAGACCCAGTACTTC
-	TRBJ2-1	-	TRBV7-8	CASSPPWGVANEQFF	TGTGCCAGCAGCCCCCCATGGGGGGTTGCCAATGAGCAGTTCTTC
TRBD2	TRBJ2-2	-	TRBV7-9	CASSSSPGLAGVRGGELFF	TGTGCCAGCAGCTCCTCGCCTGGACTAGCGGGAGTTCGTGGCGGGGAGCTGTTTTTT
-	TRBJ2-3	-	TRBV9	CASSQDRTSTDTQYF	TGTGCCAGCAGCCAAGACCGGACTAGCACAGATACGCAGTATTTT
TRBD1	TRBJ1-1	-	TRBV5-1	CASSSPGQDSMNTEAFF	TGCGCCAGCAGTTCCCCGGGACAGGATAGCATGAACACTGAAGCTTTCTTT
-	TRBJ2-5	-	TRBV2	CASKNRNIQETQYF	TGTGCCAGCAAAAACCGAAACATCCAAGAGACCCAGTACTTC
-	TRBJ2-2	-	TRBV7-6	CASSFFPGGTNTGELFF	TGTGCCAGCAGCTTCTTTCCGGGCGGGACGAACACCGGGGAGCTGTTTTTT
TRBD1	TRBJ2-2	-	TRBV15	CATSLGQGASGELFF	TGTGCCACCAGCTTGGGACAGGGGGCTTCCGGGGAGCTGTTTTTT
-	TRBJ2-5	-	TRBV5-5	CASSLGPRETQYF	TGTGCCAGCAGCTTGGGACCGCGGGAGACCCAGTACTTC
TRBD1	TRBJ1-1	-	TRBV7-9	CASSLGGTGGEPPF	TGTGCCAGCAGCTTAGGAGGCACAGGGGGTGAACCCCCCTTT
-	TRBJ1-1	-	TRBV11-2	CASSRGGANTEAFF	TGTGCCAGCAGCAGGGGAGGGGCGAACACTGAAGCTTTCTTT
-	TRBJ2-7	-	TRBV7-9	CASSLGGSTRGEQYF	TGTGCCAGCAGCTTAGGAGGCTCCACCAGGGGCGAGCAGTACTTC
TRBD2	TRBJ2-3	-	TRBV13	CASSLRGGDTQYF	TGTGCCAGCAGCTTACGGGGGGGAGATACGCAGTATTTT
-	TRBJ1-2	-	TRBV29-1	CSAYFYGYTF	TGCAGCGCCTACTTCTATGGCTACACCTTC
TRBD2	TRBJ2-1	-	TRBV19	CASSPEGLAGGRWGEQFF	TGTGCCAGTAGTCCTGAGGGACTAGCGGGAGGCCGTTGGGGTGAGCAGTTCTTC
-	TRBJ1-5	-	TRBV4-3	CASSQDRVWDNQPQHF	TGCGCCAGCAGCCAAGACAGGGTTTGGGACAATCAGCCCCAGCATTTT
-	TRBJ1-5	-	TRBV27	CASEGQLNQPQHF	TGTGCCAGCGAAGGACAGCTTAATCAGCCCCAGCATTTT
-	TRBJ1-1	-	TRBV2	CASSEELTEAFF	TGTGCCAGCAGTGAAGAGCTGACTGAAGCTTTCTTT
-	TRBJ2-3	once	TRBV2	CASRWGLGPDTQYF	TGTGCCAGCAGGTGGGGACTCGGGCCAGATACGCAGTATTTT
-	TRBJ1-3	-	TRBV28	CASSGPGGPGNTIYF	TGTGCCAGCAGTGGCCCGGGGGGGCCTGGAAACACCATATATTTT
TRBD2	TRBJ2-2	-	TRBV29-1	CSVEDRKRDNEELFF	TGCAGCGTTGAAGATCGTAAGCGGGATAACGAGGAGCTGTTTTTT
TRBD2	TRBJ2-7	-	TRBV27	CASSLSRSGNYEQYF	TGTGCCAGCAGTTTATCAAGGAGCGGGAACTACGAGCAGTACTTC
-	TRBJ2-1	-	TRBV19	CASSADADSYNEQFF	TGTGCCAGTAGCGCGGATGCGGACTCCTACAATGAGCAGTTCTTC